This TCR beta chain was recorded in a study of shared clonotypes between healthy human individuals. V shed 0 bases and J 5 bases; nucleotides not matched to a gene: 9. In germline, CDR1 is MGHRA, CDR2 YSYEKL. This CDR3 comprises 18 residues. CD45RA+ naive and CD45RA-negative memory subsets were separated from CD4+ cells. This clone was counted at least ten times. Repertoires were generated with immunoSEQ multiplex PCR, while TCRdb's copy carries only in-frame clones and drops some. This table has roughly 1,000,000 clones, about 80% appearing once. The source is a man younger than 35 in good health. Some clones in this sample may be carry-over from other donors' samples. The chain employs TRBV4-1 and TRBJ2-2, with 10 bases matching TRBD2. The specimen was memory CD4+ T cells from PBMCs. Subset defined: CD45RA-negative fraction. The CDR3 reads CASSQERASGRRTGELFF. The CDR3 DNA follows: TGCGCCAGCAGCCAAGAGAGGGCTAGCGGGAGAAGAACCGGGGAGCTGTTTTTT.